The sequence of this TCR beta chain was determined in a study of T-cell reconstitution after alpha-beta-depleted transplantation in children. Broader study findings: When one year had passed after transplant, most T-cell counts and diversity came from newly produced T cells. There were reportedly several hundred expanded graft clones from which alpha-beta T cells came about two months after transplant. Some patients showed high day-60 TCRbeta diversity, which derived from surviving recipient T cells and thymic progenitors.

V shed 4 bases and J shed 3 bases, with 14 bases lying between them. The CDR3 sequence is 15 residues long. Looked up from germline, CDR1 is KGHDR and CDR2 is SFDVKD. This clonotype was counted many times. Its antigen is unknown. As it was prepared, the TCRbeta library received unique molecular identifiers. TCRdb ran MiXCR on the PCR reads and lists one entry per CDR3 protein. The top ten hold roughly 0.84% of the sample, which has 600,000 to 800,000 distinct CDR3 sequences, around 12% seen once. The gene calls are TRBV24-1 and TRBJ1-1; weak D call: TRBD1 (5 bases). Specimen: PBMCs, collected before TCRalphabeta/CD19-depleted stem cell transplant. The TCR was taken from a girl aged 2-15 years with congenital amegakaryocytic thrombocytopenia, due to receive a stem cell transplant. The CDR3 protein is CATSESGKGDTEAFF. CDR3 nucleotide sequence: TGTGCCACCAGTGAGTCAGGGAAAGGAGACACTGAAGCTTTCTTT.